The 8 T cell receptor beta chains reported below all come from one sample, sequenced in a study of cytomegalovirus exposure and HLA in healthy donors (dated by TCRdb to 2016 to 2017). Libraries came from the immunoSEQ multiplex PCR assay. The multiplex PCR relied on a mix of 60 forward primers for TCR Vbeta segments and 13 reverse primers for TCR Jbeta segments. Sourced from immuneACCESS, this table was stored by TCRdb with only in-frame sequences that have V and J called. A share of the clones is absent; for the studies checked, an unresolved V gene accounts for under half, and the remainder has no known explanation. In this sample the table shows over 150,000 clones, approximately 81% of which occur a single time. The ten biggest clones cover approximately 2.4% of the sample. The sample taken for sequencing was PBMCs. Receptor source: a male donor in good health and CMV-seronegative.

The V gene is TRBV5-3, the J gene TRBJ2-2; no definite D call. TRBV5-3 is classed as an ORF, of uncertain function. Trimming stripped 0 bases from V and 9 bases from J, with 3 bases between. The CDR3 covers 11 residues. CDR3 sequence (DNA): TGTGCCAGAAGCTTGGACAGGGAGCTGTTTTTT. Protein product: CARSLDRELFF.

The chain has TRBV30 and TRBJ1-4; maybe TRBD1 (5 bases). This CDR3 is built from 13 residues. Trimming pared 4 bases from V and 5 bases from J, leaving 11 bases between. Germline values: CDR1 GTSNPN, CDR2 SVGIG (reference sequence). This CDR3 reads CAWTQGLNEKLFF. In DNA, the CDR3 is TGTGCCTGGACGCAGGGCCTCAATGAAAAACTGTTTTTT.

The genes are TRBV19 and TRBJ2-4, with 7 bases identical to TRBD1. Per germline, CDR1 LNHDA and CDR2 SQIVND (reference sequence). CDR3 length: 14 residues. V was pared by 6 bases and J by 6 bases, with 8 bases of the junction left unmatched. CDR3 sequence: CASRLTGSGNIQYF. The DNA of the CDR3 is TGTGCCAGTAGACTGACAGGGAGTGGAAACATTCAGTACTTC.

CDR3 coding DNA: TGTGCCAGCAGCCAGGACCGGGAAGGTGGCTACACCTTC. Its translation: CASSQDREGGYTF. The chain recombines TRBV11-1 with TRBJ1-2, with no clear D. Germline V gives CDR1 SGHAT, CDR2 FQDESV (reference sequence). V dropped 5 bases and J dropped 7 bases, with 14 bases sitting between them. The CDR3 extends over 13 amino acids. The whole variable domain, filled in from reference TRBV11-1 and TRBJ1-2, reads EAEVAQSPRYKITEKSQAVAFWCDPISGHATLYWYRQILGQGPELLVQFQDESVVDDSQLPKDRFSAERLKGVDSTLKIQPAELGDSAMYLCASSQDREGGYTFGSGTRLTVV.

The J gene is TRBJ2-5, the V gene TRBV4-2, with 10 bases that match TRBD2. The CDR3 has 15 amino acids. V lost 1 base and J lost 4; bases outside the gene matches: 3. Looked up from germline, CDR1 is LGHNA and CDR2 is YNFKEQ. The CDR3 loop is CASSQGASGGETQYF. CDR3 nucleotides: TGTGCCAGCAGCCAAGGGGCTAGCGGGGGAGAGACCCAGTACTTC.

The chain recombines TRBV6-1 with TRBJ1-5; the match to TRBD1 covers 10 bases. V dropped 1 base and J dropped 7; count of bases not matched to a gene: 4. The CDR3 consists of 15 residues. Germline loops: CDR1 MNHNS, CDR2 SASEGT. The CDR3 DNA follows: TGTGCCAGCAGTGAAGAGGGACAGGGGAGGCAGCCCCAGCATTTT. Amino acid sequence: CASSEEGQGRQPQHF.

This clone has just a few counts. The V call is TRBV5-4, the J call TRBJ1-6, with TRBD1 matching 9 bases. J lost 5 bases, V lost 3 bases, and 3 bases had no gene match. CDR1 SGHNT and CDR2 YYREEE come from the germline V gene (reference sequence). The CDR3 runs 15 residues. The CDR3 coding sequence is TGTGCCAGCAGCTCGGACAGGGGAAATAATTCACCCCTCCACTTT. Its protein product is CASSSDRGNNSPLHF.

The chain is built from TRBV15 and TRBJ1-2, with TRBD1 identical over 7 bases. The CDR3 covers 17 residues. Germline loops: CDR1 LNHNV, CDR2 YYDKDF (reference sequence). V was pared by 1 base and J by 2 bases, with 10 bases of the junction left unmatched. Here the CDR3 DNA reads TGTGCCACCAGCAGAGCCGGGACAGAGACCCTAAACTATGGCTACACCTTC. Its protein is CATSRAGTETLNYGYTF.